This T cell receptor (beta chain) was captured in a study of shared clonotypes between healthy human individuals. In the study's own analysis: Junction-only sequences without quality scores came from ImmunoSEQ, so filtering differed. Here immunoSEQ multiplex PCR was the method, and the copy in TCRdb shows in-frame clones only, minus some. V, J and clone size derive from that table, while D and trimming were established from the DNA sequence. The sample yields about 470,000 clones, roughly 80% seen once. V was shortened by 3 bases and J by 2 bases, with 17 bases between the two germline ends. CDR3 length equals 17 residues. The germline CDR1 and CDR2 sequences are MNHNS and SASEGT.

The TCR was taken from a woman in her 40s in good health. Some clones in this sample may be carry-over from other donors' samples. Sequences were obtained from PBMCs. This rearrangement joins TRBV6-1 to TRBJ1-3, with D uncertain. CDR3 nucleotide sequence: TGTGCCAGCAGTGAGACCAGGCCTGAATCAACTGGAAACACCATATATTTT. Its protein product is CASSETRPESTGNTIYF.